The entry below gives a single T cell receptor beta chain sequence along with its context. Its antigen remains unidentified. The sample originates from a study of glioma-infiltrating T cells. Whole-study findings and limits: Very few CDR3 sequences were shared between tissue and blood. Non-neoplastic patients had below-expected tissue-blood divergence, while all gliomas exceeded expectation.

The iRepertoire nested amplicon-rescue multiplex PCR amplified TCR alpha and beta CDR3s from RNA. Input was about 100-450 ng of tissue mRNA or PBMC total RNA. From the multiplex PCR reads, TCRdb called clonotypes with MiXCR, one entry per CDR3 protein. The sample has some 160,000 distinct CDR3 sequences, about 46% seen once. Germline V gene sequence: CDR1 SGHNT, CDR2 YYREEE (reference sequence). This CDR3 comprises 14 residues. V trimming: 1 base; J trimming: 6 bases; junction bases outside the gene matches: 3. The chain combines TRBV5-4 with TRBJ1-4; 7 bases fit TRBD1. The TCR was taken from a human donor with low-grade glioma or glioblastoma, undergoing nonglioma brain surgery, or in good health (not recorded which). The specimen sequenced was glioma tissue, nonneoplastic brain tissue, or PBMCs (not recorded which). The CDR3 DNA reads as TGTGCCAGCAGCTTGACAGGGGCCGATGAAAAACTGTTTTTT. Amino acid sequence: CASSLTGADEKLFF.